Listed below are T cell receptor beta chains from one sample, sequenced in a study of T-cell reconstitution after alpha-beta-depleted transplantation in children. TCRdb independently ran MiXCR on the PCR reads; one entry per CDR3 protein. The sample shows fewer than 550,000 distinct CDR3 sequences, roughly 11% of them seen only once. The sequencing here drew on PBMCs, mostly from graft donor cells, taken 180 days after TCRalphabeta/CD19-depleted stem cell transplant. The receptor source for this set is a female patient aged 2-10 years who had a stem cell transplant for aplastic anemia, so the T cells may come from the graft donor. CDR3s leave out the opening cysteine and the closing phenylalanine or tryptophan. The D gene is left open where the match is weak.

-,TRBV20-1,TRBJ2-7,SATPGRNEQY
TRBD2,TRBV12-3/TRBV12-4,TRBJ2-5,ASSPKGREETQY
-,TRBV6-2/TRBV6-3,TRBJ2-4,ASARDIQY
-,TRBV9,TRBJ2-1,ASSVGLLPNEQF
-,TRBV28,TRBJ2-4,ASSFRRGAKNIQY
TRBD2,TRBV28,TRBJ2-3,ASSPTGGDQEDTQY
-,TRBV20-1,TRBJ2-1,SALGQPSSYNEQF
-,TRBV19,TRBJ2-5,ASRRYSGSGETQY
TRBD2,TRBV3-1,TRBJ2-4,ASSRRGGSGLPKNIQY
-,TRBV7-2,TRBJ1-1,ASSTMKNTEAF
TRBD1,TRBV28,TRBJ2-7,ASSPPRQGPSYEQY
TRBD2,TRBV4-3,TRBJ2-4,ASSQAPKTSGRTNNIQY
TRBD2,TRBV20-1,TRBJ2-3,SAYGRASNADTQY
TRBD1,TRBV19,TRBJ2-2,ASSEQGAQGGELF
-,TRBV20-1,TRBJ2-1,SARFSGRGNYNEQF
-,TRBV30,TRBJ1-1,AWSKRGVAF
-,TRBV6-1,TRBJ2-6,ASSEAGHGANVLT
-,TRBV18,TRBJ2-1,ASSPTRGVKTYEQF
-,TRBV20-1,TRBJ2-5,SARGSSLGKNI
TRBD1,TRBV19,TRBJ2-4,ASSNPGQGRGNIQY
-,TRBV18,TRBJ1-5,ASSPIDSNQPQH
-,TRBV24-1,TRBJ2-2,ATSDFNTGELF
-,TRBV28,TRBJ2-3,ASSSGDGGRGTQY
TRBD1,TRBV7-8,TRBJ1-1,ASSRQGLTEAF
-,TRBV5-4,TRBJ2-6,AISPGTSGANVLT
-,TRBV24-1,TRBJ2-1,ATSGPLVDEQF
-,TRBV7-9,TRBJ1-2,ASSFGGFYGYT
-,TRBV20-1,TRBJ2-1,SATRQEPSSYNEQF
-,TRBV25-1,TRBJ2-6,ASSGHLGGSGANVLT
TRBD2,TRBV5-1,TRBJ2-1,ASSYLAGGYNEQF
-,TRBV4-1,TRBJ2-2,ASSQDSRLGRWKKNTGELF
-,TRBV28,TRBJ2-4,ASSFVGTKNIQY
TRBD1,TRBV15,TRBJ1-6,ATSRVQGANSPLH
-,TRBV28,TRBJ2-7,ASTLGGALYEQY
-,TRBV4-2,TRBJ2-2,ASSRPSGGNGELF
-,TRBV24-1,TRBJ2-5,ATSGRRGLETQY
-,TRBV4-3,TRBJ1-5,ASSQDVHRPQH
-,TRBV12-3/TRBV12-4,TRBJ2-2,ASSSRRSPRFTGELF
TRBD2,TRBV5-1,TRBJ2-1,ASSYTSGRFDEQF
-,TRBV5-1,TRBJ1-1,ASSPDGGPEAF
TRBD1,TRBV11-3,TRBJ1-3,ASSFLTGDSGNTIY
-,TRBV29-1,TRBJ2-4,SVEGSKGTKNIQY
-,TRBV6-2/TRBV6-3,TRBJ1-1,ASRTSIIPGAVRNTEAF
-,TRBV29-1,TRBJ1-2,SVEQGGGGYT
TRBD2,TRBV20-1,TRBJ2-1,SALSGTFYNEQF
TRBD2,TRBV28,TRBJ2-7,AHNGGGFGYEQY
TRBD2,TRBV15,TRBJ2-5,ATSPGGGGQETQY
-,TRBV10-3,TRBJ1-5,AISEGGEDQPQH
-,TRBV7-8,TRBJ1-3,ASSLARLNTIY
TRBD1,TRBV18,TRBJ2-5,ASSPGDSQETQY
-,TRBV5-1,TRBJ2-2,ASSLEAVTGELF
-,TRBV1,TRBJ2-1,TSFKGNEQF
-,TRBV20-1,TRBJ2-3,SANLRGSTDTQY